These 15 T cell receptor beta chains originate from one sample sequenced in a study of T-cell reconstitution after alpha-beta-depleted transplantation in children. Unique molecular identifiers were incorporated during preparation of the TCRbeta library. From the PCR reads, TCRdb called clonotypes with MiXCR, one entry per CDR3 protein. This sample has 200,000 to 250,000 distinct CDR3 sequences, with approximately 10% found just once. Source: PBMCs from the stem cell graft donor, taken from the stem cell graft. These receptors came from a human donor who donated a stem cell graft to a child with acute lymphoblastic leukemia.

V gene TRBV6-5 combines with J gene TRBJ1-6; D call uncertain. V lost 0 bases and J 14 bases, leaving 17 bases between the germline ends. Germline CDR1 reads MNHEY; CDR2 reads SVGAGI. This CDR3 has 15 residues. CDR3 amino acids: CASSYSGGRSNSLHF. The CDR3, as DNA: TGTGCCAGCAGTTACTCGGGCGGGAGGAGTAATTCCCTCCACTTT.

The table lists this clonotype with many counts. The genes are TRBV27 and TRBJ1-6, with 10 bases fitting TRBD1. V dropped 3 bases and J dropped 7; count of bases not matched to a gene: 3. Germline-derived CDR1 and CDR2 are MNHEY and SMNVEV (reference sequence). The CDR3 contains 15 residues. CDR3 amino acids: CASSFWDRGNSPLHF. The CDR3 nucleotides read TGTGCCAGCAGTTTCTGGGACAGGGGCAATTCACCCCTCCACTTT.

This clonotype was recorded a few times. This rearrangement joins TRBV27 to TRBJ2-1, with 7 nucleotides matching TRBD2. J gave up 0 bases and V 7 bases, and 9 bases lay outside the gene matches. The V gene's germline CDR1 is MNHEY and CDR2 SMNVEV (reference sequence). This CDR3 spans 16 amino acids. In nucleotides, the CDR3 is TGTGCCAGCAACCTTTGGGGGGGGAGCTCCTACAATGAGCAGTTCTTC. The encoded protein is CASNLWGGSSYNEQFF.

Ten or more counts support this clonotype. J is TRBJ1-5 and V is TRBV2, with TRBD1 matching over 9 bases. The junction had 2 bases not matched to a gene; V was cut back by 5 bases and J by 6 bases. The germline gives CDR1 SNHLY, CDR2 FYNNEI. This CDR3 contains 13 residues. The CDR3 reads CASSNRGLQPQHF. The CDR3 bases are TGTGCCAGCAGTAACAGGGGGCTTCAGCCCCAGCATTTT.

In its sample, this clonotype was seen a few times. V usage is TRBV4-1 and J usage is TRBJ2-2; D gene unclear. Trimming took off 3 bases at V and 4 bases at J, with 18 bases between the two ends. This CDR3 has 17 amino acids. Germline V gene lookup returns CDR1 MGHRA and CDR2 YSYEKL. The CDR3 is CASSHGPLVEITGELFF. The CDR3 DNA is TGCGCCAGCAGCCATGGCCCTTTGGTGGAGATCACCGGGGAGCTGTTTTTT.

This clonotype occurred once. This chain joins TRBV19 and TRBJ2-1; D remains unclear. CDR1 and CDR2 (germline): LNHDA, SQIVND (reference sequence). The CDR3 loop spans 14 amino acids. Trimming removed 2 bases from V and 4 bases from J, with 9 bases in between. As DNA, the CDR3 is TGTGCCAGTAGTATACGCATATCATACAATGAGCAGTTCTTC. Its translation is CASSIRISYNEQFF.

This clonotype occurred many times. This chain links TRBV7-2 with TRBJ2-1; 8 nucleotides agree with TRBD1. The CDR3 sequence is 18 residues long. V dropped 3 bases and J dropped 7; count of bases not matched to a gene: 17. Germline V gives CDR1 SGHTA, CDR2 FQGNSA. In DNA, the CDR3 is TGTGCCAGCAGCTTTCTCCCCACCCGGGACAGGAGAGGGAATGAGCAGTTCTTC. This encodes CASSFLPTRDRRGNEQFF.

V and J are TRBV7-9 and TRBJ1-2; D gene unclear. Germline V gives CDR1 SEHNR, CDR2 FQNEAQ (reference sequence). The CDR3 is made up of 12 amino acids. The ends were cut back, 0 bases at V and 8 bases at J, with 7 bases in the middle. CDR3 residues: CASSLADVGYTF. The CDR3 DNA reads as TGTGCCAGCAGCTTAGCGGATGTAGGCTACACCTTC.

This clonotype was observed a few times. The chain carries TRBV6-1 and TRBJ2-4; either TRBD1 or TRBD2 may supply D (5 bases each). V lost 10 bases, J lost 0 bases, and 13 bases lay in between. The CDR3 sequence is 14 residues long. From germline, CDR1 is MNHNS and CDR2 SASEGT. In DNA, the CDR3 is TGTGCCACTGGGGACCGTCAAGCCAAAAACATTCAGTACTTC. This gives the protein CATGDRQAKNIQYF.

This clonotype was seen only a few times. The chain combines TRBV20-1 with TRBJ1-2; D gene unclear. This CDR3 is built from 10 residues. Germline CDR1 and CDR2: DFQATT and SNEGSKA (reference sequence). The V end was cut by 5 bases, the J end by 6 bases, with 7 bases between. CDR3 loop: CSAAPNGYTF. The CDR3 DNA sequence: TGCAGTGCTGCGCCGAATGGCTACACCTTC.

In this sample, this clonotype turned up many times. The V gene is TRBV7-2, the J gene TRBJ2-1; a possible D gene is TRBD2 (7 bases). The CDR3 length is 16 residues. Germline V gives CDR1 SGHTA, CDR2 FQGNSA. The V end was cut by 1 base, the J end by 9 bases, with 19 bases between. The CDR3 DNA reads TGTGCCAGCAGCTTAGTAGGCGCGGGGGCCTTAGTTGAGCAGTTCTTC. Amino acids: CASSLVGAGALVEQFF.

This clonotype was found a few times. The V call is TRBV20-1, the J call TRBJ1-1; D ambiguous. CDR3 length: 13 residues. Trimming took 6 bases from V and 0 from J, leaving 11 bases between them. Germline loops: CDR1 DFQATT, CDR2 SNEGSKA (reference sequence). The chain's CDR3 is CSASASMNTEAFF. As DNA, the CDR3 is TGCAGTGCCTCCGCCAGCATGAACACTGAAGCTTTCTTT.

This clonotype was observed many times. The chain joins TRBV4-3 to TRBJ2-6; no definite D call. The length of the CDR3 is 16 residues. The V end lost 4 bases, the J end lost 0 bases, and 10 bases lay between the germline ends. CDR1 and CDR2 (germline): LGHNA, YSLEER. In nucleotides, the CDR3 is TGCGCCAGCAGCCCGGACGGAAGCTCTGGGGCCAACGTCCTGACTTTC. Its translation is CASSPDGSSGANVLTF.

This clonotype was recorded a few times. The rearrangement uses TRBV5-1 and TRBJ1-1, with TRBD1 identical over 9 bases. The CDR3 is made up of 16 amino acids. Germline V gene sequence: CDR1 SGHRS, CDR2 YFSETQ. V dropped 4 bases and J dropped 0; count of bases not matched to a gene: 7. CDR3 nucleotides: TGCGCCAGCAGCCCGGGGACAGGGCCCTTGAACACTGAAGCTTTCTTT. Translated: CASSPGTGPLNTEAFF.

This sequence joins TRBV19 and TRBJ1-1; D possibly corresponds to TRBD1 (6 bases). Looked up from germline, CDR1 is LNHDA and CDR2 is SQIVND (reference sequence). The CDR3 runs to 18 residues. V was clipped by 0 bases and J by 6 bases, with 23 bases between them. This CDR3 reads CASSIDTGHINSGPEAFF. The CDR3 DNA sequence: TGTGCCAGTAGTATAGATACGGGACATATTAATTCGGGCCCTGAAGCTTTCTTT.